The source of this T cell receptor (beta chain) is a study of cytotoxic CD8 clonotypes in ibrutinib-treated CLL. As for the study in general: IGHV unmutated roughly 17; relapsed/refractory 10 to 11; treatment-naive more than 14. Across samples, productive templates numbered 255,043 and productive rearrangements reached 80,000 to 100,000 on average.

The method was immunoSEQ multiplex PCR; TCRdb's version includes in-frame clones alone and lacks a portion of them. The table has 200,000 or so clones, roughly 73% seen once. Comment on this clone: What it binds is unknown.

Notes on the study in general: Whereas clonality rose at ibrutinib response, it declined toward baseline at progression.

Germline loops: CDR1 KGHSH, CDR2 LQKENI. V was clipped by 0 bases and J by 4 bases; unmatched bases: 4. The CDR3 loop spans 15 amino acids. This clonotype was obtained from a human donor with chronic lymphocytic leukemia. The chain combines TRBV18 with TRBJ2-7, with TRBD2 matching over 9 bases. The specimen was PBMCs, collected after 12 months of ibrutinib treatment. The CDR3 DNA is TGTGCCAGCTCACCACCGGCGGGAGGGAAATACGAGCAGTACTTC. Protein product: CASSPPAGGKYEQYF.